The 15 T cell receptor beta chains below were found in one sample sequenced in a study of blood T cell repertoires in COVID-19. Profiled with immunoSEQ multiplex PCR; TCRdb holds only in-frame clones, not every one. The sample includes under 100,000 clones, approximately 81% of them seen just once. Sequenced: peripheral blood. The source of these receptors is a man older than 75 with active or convalescent COVID-19.

The CDR3 loop is CASSQDSGGYGYTF. CDR3 nucleotide sequence: TGCGCCAGCAGCCAAGATTCAGGGGGCTATGGCTACACCTTC. The V and J genes are TRBV4-1 and TRBJ1-2, with 7 positions matching TRBD1. The CDR3 covers 14 residues. Germline values: CDR1 MGHRA, CDR2 YSYEKL. With 0 bases clipped from V and 4 bases from J, the junction kept 2 bases outside the gene matches.

This clone showed up just once. Other DNA sequences from this sample encode an identical CDR3 as well. V gene TRBV18 combines with J gene TRBJ2-7; TRBD1 matches 7 bases. The CDR3 totals 15 residues. The trim removed 6 bases at V and 2 bases at J, leaving 10 bases unmatched. Per germline, CDR1 KGHSH and CDR2 LQKENI. CDR3 loop: CASSPSTGSPYEQYF. CDR3 DNA: TGTGCCAGCTCCCCATCGACAGGGTCGCCCTACGAGCAGTACTTC.

The J gene is TRBJ1-5, the V gene TRBV5-5; TRBD1 agrees at 7 bases. V was clipped by 4 bases and J by 6 bases; unmatched bases: 10. Looked up from germline, CDR1 is SGHKS and CDR2 is YYEKEE (reference sequence). The CDR3 is made up of 15 amino acids. CDR3 region: CASSLTGPGSQPQHF. The DNA for the CDR3 is TGTGCCAGCAGCCTGACAGGGCCGGGGAGTCAGCCCCAGCATTTT.

This clone was seen a few times. The chain has TRBV11-1 and TRBJ1-2; TRBD1 matches 9 bases. Per germline, CDR1 SGHAT and CDR2 FQDESV (reference sequence). After removal of 4 bases from V and 6 bases from J, the junction contained 9 bases not matched to a gene. The CDR3 contains 15 residues. The CDR3 region has the DNA TGTGCCAGCAGCTCGAGCCGGGACAGGGCTCATGGCTACACCTTC. This sequence encodes CASSSSRDRAHGYTF.

This clone was detected a few times. V is TRBV10-2 and J is TRBJ1-6; 9 bases align to TRBD1. The CDR3 spans 14 residues. CDR1 WSHSY and CDR2 SAAADI come from the germline V gene. V dropped 6 bases and J dropped 11; count of bases not matched to a gene: 8. The CDR3 reads CASSSGTGTAPLHF. The CDR3, as DNA: TGCGCCAGCAGCTCCGGGACAGGGACAGCACCCCTCCACTTT.

V gene TRBV28 combines with J gene TRBJ1-6; D is perhaps TRBD1 (5 bases). V was clipped by 6 bases and J by 7 bases, with 16 bases between them. CDR3 length equals 15 residues. From germline, CDR1 is MDHEN and CDR2 SYDVKM. CDR3 sequence: CASREGTTTNSPLHF. The CDR3, as DNA: TGTGCCAGCAGGGAGGGGACTACTACCAATTCACCCCTCCACTTT.

CDR3 protein: CATSRDGDRINSPLHF. The CDR3 nucleotides read TGTGCCACCAGCAGAGATGGGGACAGGATAAATTCACCCCTCCACTTT. J is TRBJ1-6 and V is TRBV15; TRBD1 matches 8 bases. The CDR3 spans 16 residues. Germline V gene sequence: CDR1 LNHNV, CDR2 YYDKDF (reference sequence). V was clipped by 0 bases and J by 7 bases; unmatched bases: 5.

This clone showed up just once. V and J are TRBV2 and TRBJ1-4; 7 bases are shared with TRBD1. The germline V gene has CDR1 SNHLY and CDR2 FYNNEI. V lost 7 bases to trimming and J lost 5 bases; unmatched junction nucleotides: 10. This CDR3 comprises 15 residues. CDR3: CASNILRGPNEKLFF. The CDR3 coding sequence is TGTGCCAGCAACATTCTGAGGGGGCCGAATGAAAAACTGTTTTTT. The full variable domain, with the rest looked up from reference TRBV2 and TRBJ1-4, is EPEVTQTPSHQVTQMGQEVILRCVPISNHLYFYWYRQILGQKVEFLVSFYNNEISEKSEIFDDQFSVERPDGSNFTLKIRSTKLEDSAMYFCASNILRGPNEKLFFGSGTQLSVL.

The rearrangement joins TRBV5-1 to TRBJ2-7; possibly TRBD2 for D (5 bases). Germline CDR1 is SGHRS and CDR2 is YFSETQ. The CDR3 is 12 amino acids. Trimming stripped 5 bases from V and 6 bases from J, with 12 bases between. CDR3 bases: TGCGCCAGCAGACTTTCCCGGGGCGAGCAGTACTTC. It encodes CASRLSRGEQYF. The entire variable domain, with the rest obtained from reference TRBV5-1 and TRBJ2-7, is as follows: KAGVTQTPRYLIKTRGQQVTLSCSPISGHRSVSWYQQTPGQGLQFLFEYFSETQRNKGNFPGRFSGRQFSNSRSEMNVSTLELGDSALYLCASRLSRGEQYFGPGTRLTVT.

This chain links TRBV3-1 (or the pseudogene TRBV3-2) with TRBJ2-4; weak D call: TRBD2 (6 bases). There are 17 residues in the CDR3. With 4 bases removed from V and 0 bases from J, the gap between germline ends came to 16 bases. Germline CDR1 is LGHDT and CDR2 is YNNKEL (reference sequence). CDR3: CASSPRGTLVAKNIQYF. CDR3 nucleotides: TGTGCCAGCAGCCCCCGGGGGACCCTAGTAGCCAAAAACATTCAGTACTTC.

The V call is TRBV2, the J call TRBJ2-7; D gene ambiguous. The V and J ends lost 7 bases and 3 bases respectively, with 16 bases between them. The CDR3 contains 14 residues. Germline V lookup: CDR1 SNHLY, CDR2 FYNNEI. CDR3 amino acids: CASNDIQGNYEQYF. CDR3 in DNA: TGTGCCAGCAACGACATACAAGGAAACTACGAGCAGTACTTC.

This clone was counted a few times. The chain recombines TRBV19 with TRBJ1-1; D is perhaps TRBD1 (5 bases). Germline CDR1 and CDR2: LNHDA and SQIVND (reference sequence). The CDR3 runs to 14 residues. Trimming pared 7 bases from V and 3 bases from J, leaving 15 bases between. CDR3 sequence: CASIRQFGYTEAFF. The CDR3 nucleotides are TGTGCCAGTATCCGACAGTTTGGGTACACTGAAGCTTTCTTT.

This clone is a singleton in its sample. This sequence joins TRBV30 and TRBJ2-2; 7 bases are shared with TRBD1. CDR3 size: 16 residues. V trimming: 0 bases; J trimming: 4 bases; junction bases outside the gene matches: 8. The germline V gene encodes CDR1 GTSNPN and CDR2 SVGIG (reference sequence). CDR3 sequence: CAWSVRKGTATGELFF. In DNA, the CDR3 is TGTGCCTGGAGTGTACGCAAAGGGACAGCCACCGGGGAGCTGTTTTTT. Supplemented by reference TRBV30 and TRBJ2-2, the full variable domain reads SQTIHQWPATLVQPVGSPLSLECTVEGTSNPNLYWYRQAAGRGLQLLFYSVGIGQISSEVPQNLSASRPQDRQFILSSKKLLLSDSGFYLCAWSVRKGTATGELFFGEGSRLTVL.

The CDR3 loop is CASSPYHEQFF. The CDR3 DNA follows: TGTGCCAGCAGCCCCTATCATGAGCAGTTCTTC. The chain employs TRBV7-9 and TRBJ2-1; D remains unclear. V was shortened by 5 bases and J by 8 bases, with 7 bases between the two germline ends. The CDR3 loop spans 11 amino acids. Germline CDR1 is SEHNR and CDR2 is FQNEAQ (reference sequence).

The V call is TRBV19, the J call TRBJ1-1, with D perhaps matching TRBD1 (6 bases). The CDR3 runs 14 residues. CDR1 and CDR2 from the germline V gene are LNHDA and SQIVND (reference sequence). V dropped 6 bases and J dropped 5 bases, with 16 bases sitting between them. CDR3 nucleotide sequence: TGTGCCAGTAGCCCTATCCGCAGGGGTACTGAAGCTTTCTTT. Translated, it gives CASSPIRRGTEAFF.